The source of this TCR beta chain is a study of T cell repertoires in cytomegalovirus infection. Turning to the study itself: Public TCR beta signatures were indicative of both CMV infection and a matching HLA type. Study-wide results and limits: CMV carriers having the relevant HLA were flagged by cumulative public TCR beta family frequency. Clonotype analysis showed dominance of the ex vivo response by HLA-C-restricted CMV-specific TCR beta clonotypes.

Comments on this clonotype: Its antigen is not known.

One entry per CDR3 protein, called by TCRdb with MiXCR from the reads. The sample consists of about 160,000 distinct CDR3 sequences, about 20% of them appearing once. The CDR3 sequence is 15 residues long. Losses at the gene ends were 1 base for V and 3 bases for J; bases not matched to a gene: 3. Germline V lookup: CDR1 SEHNR, CDR2 FQNEAQ (reference sequence). The genes are TRBV7-9 and TRBJ1-1, with 9 nucleotides matching TRBD1. The origin of this receptor is a human donor in good health (CMV status not recorded). Some clones in this sample may be carry-over from other donors' samples. Source: CD8+ T cells from cultured PBMCs, taken from culture after CMV antigen stimulation. The CDR3 sequence: CASSLGGTGYTEAFF. CDR3 nucleotides: TGTGCCAGCAGCTTAGGAGGGACAGGGTACACTGAAGCTTTCTTT.